This entry lists 4 T cell receptor beta chains sequenced from one sample in a study of immune evolution from preneoplasia to lung adenocarcinoma. Profiled with immunoSEQ multiplex PCR; TCRdb holds only in-frame clones, not every one. There are thousands of clones in the sample; just under 85% occur only once, and about 2.1% lies in the top ten. Sequencing was performed on FFPE invasive lung adenocarcinoma tissue. Every receptor here comes from a person aged 50-70 years with lung adenocarcinoma.

The gene calls are TRBV11-3 and TRBJ2-2; D uncertain. The CDR3 is made up of 16 amino acids. The V gene's germline CDR1 is SGHNT and CDR2 YENEEA. V lost 1 base and J lost 1, with 10 bases in between. In DNA form, the CDR3 reads TGTGCCAGCAGCTTAGGCCTGGCGGAGAACACCGGGGAGCTGTTTTTT. Its protein is CASSLGLAENTGELFF. Full variable domain (missing parts from reference TRBV11-3 and TRBJ2-2): EAGVVQSPRYKIIEKKQPVAFWCNPISGHNTLYWYLQNLGQGPELLIRYENEEAVDDSQLPKDRFSAERLKGVDSTLKIQPAELGDSAVYLCASSLGLAENTGELFFGEGSRLTVL.

This rearrangement joins TRBV4-1 to TRBJ2-7; D is uncertain. The germline V gene has CDR1 MGHRA and CDR2 YSYEKL. V shed 0 bases and J shed 3 bases, with 9 bases lying between them. CDR3 length: 14 residues. Written as DNA, the CDR3 is TGCGCCAGCAGCCAAGACGGGCAAAACTACGAGCAGTACTTC. Translating it yields CASSQDGQNYEQYF.

This chain joins TRBV11-3 and TRBJ2-1; D ambiguous. Germline CDR1 is SGHNT and CDR2 is YENEEA. V was cut by 2 bases and J by 8 bases, with 7 bases left in between. This CDR3 has 12 amino acids. CDR3 bases: TGTGCCAGCAGCTTAAGGTTGGATGAGCAGTTCTTC. Protein sequence: CASSLRLDEQFF.

This clone was detected only once. The rearrangement links TRBV15 to TRBJ1-4, with 10 bases aligning to TRBD1. V lost 6 bases to trimming and J lost 7 bases; unmatched junction nucleotides: 11. In germline, CDR1 is LNHNV, CDR2 YYDKDF (reference sequence). This CDR3 is built from 16 residues. The CDR3 protein is CATSPRDRGLVEKLFF. The CDR3 nucleotides are TGTGCCACCAGTCCTCGGGACAGGGGTTTGGTTGAAAAACTGTTTTTT.